Following are 29 T cell receptor beta chains from one sample sequenced in a study of graft-versus-host responses after intestinal transplantation. Some clones are missing from TCRdb's copy, which holds only in-frame ones; the method was immunoSEQ multiplex PCR. Of about 88,000 clones listed, around 90% are singletons. These receptors' antigens are unknown. This sample comprised unstimulated CD4+ T cells sorted from spleen or lymph node cells, obtained before intestinal transplant. The origin of the receptors is a human donor who received an intestinal transplant.

The rearrangement joins TRBV27 to TRBJ2-7; D ambiguous. CDR3 length: 14 residues. Trimming stripped 1 base from V and 2 bases from J, with 9 bases between. Germline V lookup: CDR1 MNHEY, CDR2 SMNVEV (reference sequence). CDR3 DNA sequence: TGTGCCAGCAGTTTATGGGCAGCCCCCTACGAGCAGTACTTC. It encodes CASSLWAAPYEQYF.

Only a few counts were recorded for this clone. This rearrangement joins TRBV6-1 to TRBJ1-5; D remains ambiguous. Germline V lookup: CDR1 MNHNS, CDR2 SASEGT. V was cut by 4 bases and J by 0 bases, with 19 bases left in between. There are 18 residues in the CDR3. CDR3 residues: CASSGTGLGEYSNQPQHF. The CDR3 DNA reads TGTGCCAGCAGTGGGACGGGCCTCGGGGAATATAGCAATCAGCCCCAGCATTTT.

The DNA for the CDR3 is TGTGCCAGTAGTATAGATAGGGGAGACAGGGGCGTCGGGGCCAACGTCCTGACTTTC. Protein product: CASSIDRGDRGVGANVLTF. The genes are TRBV19 and TRBJ2-6; TRBD1 aligns across 8 bases. The CDR3 consists of 19 residues. CDR1 is LNHDA and CDR2 is SQIVND in the germline V gene (reference sequence). The V segment lost 0 bases and the J segment 4 bases; nucleotides outside the gene matches: 11.

A remark on this clone: Within the sample, other DNA sequences also encode this same CDR3. The CDR3 is CASSDPRGGYGYTF. In DNA, the CDR3 is TGTGCCAGCAGTGACCCAAGGGGGGGCTATGGCTACACCTTC. V is TRBV25-1 and J is TRBJ1-2; maybe TRBD1 (6 bases). Trimming left V 3 bases short and J 4 bases short, with 12 bases between. The V gene's germline CDR1 is MGHDK and CDR2 SYGVNS. The CDR3 covers 14 residues.

This chain joins TRBV5-5 and TRBJ2-7, with 9 positions matching TRBD2. The V and J ends lost 3 bases and 4 bases, in that order; junction bases with no gene match: 8. There are 15 residues in the CDR3. CDR1 SGHKS and CDR2 YYEKEE come from the germline V gene (reference sequence). The CDR3 reads CASSSLVSGGYEQYF. DNA of the CDR3: TGTGCCAGCAGCTCCCTGGTTAGCGGGGGATACGAGCAGTACTTC.

This chain joins TRBV5-1 and TRBJ2-1; no reliable D call. The CDR3 sequence is 14 residues long. Germline values: CDR1 SGHRS, CDR2 YFSETQ. The V gene lost 0 bases and the J gene lost 4 bases, with 8 bases spanning the gap. The CDR3 sequence: CASSLDTHYNEQFF. In DNA, the CDR3 is TGCGCCAGCAGCTTGGATACTCATTACAATGAGCAGTTCTTC.

The chain is built from TRBV16 and TRBJ2-2, with 9 bases aligning to TRBD1. Looked up from germline, CDR1 is KGHSY and CDR2 is FQNENV. Trimming at V came to 0 bases and at J to 6 bases, leaving 5 bases not matched to a gene. The CDR3 sequence is 16 residues long. The CDR3 spells CASSQSAGQGAGELFF. CDR3 nucleotides: TGTGCCAGCAGCCAATCCGCGGGACAGGGTGCCGGGGAGCTGTTTTTT.

The chain employs TRBV12-5 and TRBJ2-3, with 11 bases fitting TRBD2. The ends lost 7 bases at V and 4 bases at J; junction bases unmatched: 7. CDR3 length: 15 residues. Germline V gene sequence: CDR1 LGHNT, CDR2 FRNRAP. The CDR3: CASAVAGGPADTQYF. The CDR3, as DNA: TGTGCTAGTGCCGTAGCGGGGGGGCCCGCAGATACGCAGTATTTT.

This chain uses TRBV2 with TRBJ1-6, with D possibly being TRBD1 (6 bases). In germline, CDR1 is SNHLY, CDR2 FYNNEI. The CDR3 loop spans 15 amino acids. The germline V and J ends were trimmed by 7 bases and 10 bases, with 20 bases remaining between them. The chain's CDR3 is CASTLHRAGLSPLHF. For the CDR3, the DNA is TGTGCCAGCACCCTCCACAGGGCAGGGCTCTCACCCCTCCACTTT.

This clone was picked up one time. J is TRBJ1-4 and V is TRBV15; 7 bases match TRBD1. Per the germline V gene, CDR1 is LNHNV and CDR2 is YYDKDF (reference sequence). The CDR3 covers 15 residues. V dropped 2 bases and J dropped 5; count of bases not matched to a gene: 5. CDR3 region: CATSRPTGLNEKLFF. The CDR3 region has the DNA TGTGCCACCAGCAGACCGACAGGGCTGAATGAAAAACTGTTTTTT.

V is TRBV25-1 and J is TRBJ1-2; possible D gene TRBD1, 6 bases. CDR1 is MGHDK, CDR2 SYGVNS, per germline. The CDR3 is 13 residues long. Trimming stripped 4 bases from V and 7 bases from J, with 13 bases between. CDR3 sequence reads: CASSARGSGGYTF. The CDR3 nucleotides are TGTGCCAGCAGTGCAAGGGGGTCGGGTGGCTACACCTTC.

The V and J genes are TRBV9 and TRBJ2-2; 10 bases match TRBD2. The germline gives CDR1 SGDLS, CDR2 YYNGEE. V was clipped by 0 bases and J by 7 bases; unmatched bases: 6. The CDR3 length is 16 residues. CDR3 region: CASSVASGGAGGELFF. The CDR3 region has the DNA TGTGCCAGCAGCGTAGCGAGCGGGGGGGCTGGCGGGGAGCTGTTTTTT.

The chain carries TRBV19 and TRBJ1-1; 10 nucleotides line up with TRBD1. The J segment lost 5 bases and the V segment lost 3 bases, leaving 6 bases of the junction unmatched. CDR3 length equals 15 residues. CDR1 is LNHDA, CDR2 SQIVND, per germline (reference sequence). For the CDR3, the DNA is TGTGCCAGTAGTATCACCGGGACAGGGGAGACTGAAGCTTTCTTT. The encoded protein is CASSITGTGETEAFF.

V usage is TRBV2 and J usage is TRBJ2-3; D may be TRBD1 (8 bases). The V end was cut by 4 bases, the J end by 3 bases, with 14 bases between. CDR1 and CDR2 (germline): SNHLY, FYNNEI. This CDR3 is built from 15 residues. CDR3 DNA sequence: TGTGCCAGCAGTGGCCACAGGGGGGGGACAGATACGCAGTATTTT. It yields the protein CASSGHRGGTDTQYF.

In this sample, this clone turned up once. The chain has TRBV11-2 and TRBJ2-7, with D tentatively TRBD1 (5 bases). This CDR3 contains 16 residues. Trimming removed 0 bases from V and 2 bases from J, with 14 bases in between. In germline, CDR1 is SGHAT, CDR2 FQNNGV. CDR3 protein: CASSLDHSRGPYEQYF. The CDR3 DNA reads as TGTGCCAGCAGCTTAGATCATTCAAGGGGTCCCTACGAGCAGTACTTC.

This chain links TRBV2 with TRBJ2-3, with 11 bases fitting TRBD2. Trimming cost V 6 bases and J 1 base; bases outside gene matches: 9. This CDR3 region has 17 residues. Germline V lookup: CDR1 SNHLY, CDR2 FYNNEI. The CDR3 DNA is TGTGCCAGCAGGACTAGCGGGGATGCGGGGGGCACAGATACGCAGTATTTT. This translates into CASRTSGDAGGTDTQYF.

The chain has TRBV7-2 and TRBJ2-5, with D tentatively TRBD2 (5 bases). The CDR3 loop spans 14 amino acids. Trimming removed 1 base from V and 4 bases from J, with 10 bases in between. CDR1 is SGHTA, CDR2 FQGNSA, per germline. The CDR3 here is CASSLGRFRETQYF. CDR3 sequence (DNA): TGTGCCAGCAGCTTAGGGAGGTTTCGAGAGACCCAGTACTTC.

The gene calls are TRBV7-8 and TRBJ2-7; no definite D call. V gave up 1 base and J gave up 0 bases, with 7 bases separating them. CDR3 size: 14 residues. Germline assignment: CDR1 SGHVS and CDR2 FQNEAQ. CDR3 protein: CASSLVSRSYEQYF. In DNA form, the CDR3 reads TGTGCCAGCAGCTTAGTCTCCCGCTCCTACGAGCAGTACTTC.

The chain has TRBV11-2 and TRBJ1-1; D is perhaps TRBD1 (6 bases). The CDR3 totals 14 residues. V was shortened by 2 bases and J by 4 bases, with 11 bases between the two germline ends. Germline CDR1 and CDR2: SGHAT and FQNNGV. The CDR3 region has the DNA TGTGCCAGCAGCTTAACAGGGTCTACCACTGAAGCTTTCTTT. This sequence encodes CASSLTGSTTEAFF.

The chain joins TRBV5-1 to TRBJ2-1; 9 bases align to TRBD2. Germline V gene data show CDR1 as SGHRS and CDR2 as YFSETQ. V dropped 4 bases and J dropped 5; count of bases not matched to a gene: 10. The CDR3 is made up of 16 amino acids. The chain's CDR3 is CASSPSSGEPNNEQFF. CDR3 sequence (DNA): TGCGCCAGCAGCCCATCTAGCGGGGAGCCAAACAATGAGCAGTTCTTC.

The chain is built from TRBV7-3 and TRBJ2-1; TRBD2 matches at 13 bases. CDR1 and CDR2 (germline): SGHTA, FQGTGA. This CDR3 spans 16 amino acids. Germline trimming cut 5 bases from V and 3 bases from J; bases unmatched to any gene: 4. The CDR3 nucleotides read TGTGCCAGCAGCACCCGGACTAGCGGGGGCTACAATGAGCAGTTCTTC. This gives the protein CASSTRTSGGYNEQFF.

The genes are TRBV6-5 and TRBJ1-1, with TRBD1 matching 8 bases. V lost 6 bases to trimming and J lost 3 bases; unmatched junction nucleotides: 9. The CDR3 spans 15 residues. CDR1 is MNHEY, CDR2 SVGAGI, per germline. The CDR3 nucleotides read TGTGCCAGCAGACGGACAGGGAGAAGGGACACTGAAGCTTTCTTT. Protein: CASRRTGRRDTEAFF.

This clone was seen only once. The genes are TRBV9 and TRBJ2-1, with D maybe TRBD2 (7 bases). V lost 0 bases, J lost 9 bases, and 16 bases lay in between. The CDR3 sequence is 15 residues long. Germline V lookup: CDR1 SGDLS, CDR2 YYNGEE. CDR3 bases: TGTGCCAGCAGCGTAGAGGCGGGGGCCGGGGGTGAGCAGTTCTTC. Its translation: CASSVEAGAGGEQFF.

CDR3 protein: CASSQDGTGRFGYTF. DNA of the CDR3: TGTGCCAGCAGCCAAGACGGGACAGGCCGATTCGGCTACACCTTC. The chain has TRBV14 and TRBJ1-2; 8 bases match TRBD1. From germline, CDR1 is SGHDN and CDR2 FVKESK. The CDR3 extends over 15 amino acids. V was pared by 0 bases and J by 8 bases, with 8 bases of the junction left unmatched. Looking up the rest from reference TRBV14 and TRBJ1-2 gives the full variable domain: EAGVTQFPSHSVIEKGQTVTLRCDPISGHDNLYWYRRVMGKEIKFLLHFVKESKQDESGMPNNRFLAERTGGTYSTLKVQPAELEDSGVYFCASSQDGTGRFGYTFGSGTRLTVV.

This sequence joins TRBV25-1 and TRBJ1-4; TRBD1 matches 7 bases. Germline loops: CDR1 MGHDK, CDR2 SYGVNS. The CDR3 is 17 amino acids. Trimming took 1 base from V and 0 from J; bases not matched to a gene: 5. The CDR3 DNA reads as TGTGCCAGCAGTGAATTTTCCACAGGGGCAACTAATGAAAAACTGTTTTTT. Amino acid sequence: CASSEFSTGATNEKLFF.

The chain is built from TRBV6-6 and TRBJ2-5; no firm D call. Matching the DNA end better, TRBJ2-7 makes the J call doubtful. This CDR3 has 12 residues. Germline CDR1 is MNHNY and CDR2 is SVGAGI (reference sequence). CDR3 residues: CATKLSSYEQYF. The CDR3 nucleotides are TGTGCCACCAAGCTAAGCTCCTACGAGCAGTACTTC.

The V gene is TRBV25-1, the J gene TRBJ1-4; no clear D gene. Trimming removed 3 bases at V and 0 bases at J, with 8 bases between. This CDR3 spans 15 amino acids. Germline CDR1 reads MGHDK; CDR2 reads SYGVNS. The CDR3 region is CASSDYSSTNEKLFF. CDR3 sequence (DNA): TGTGCCAGCAGTGACTACAGCTCAACTAATGAAAAACTGTTTTTT.

In DNA, the CDR3 is TGTGCCAGCTCACCTCTCCAGGGATACAATGAGCAGTTCTTC. This sequence encodes CASSPLQGYNEQFF. The chain employs TRBV18 and TRBJ2-1, with a tentative D call TRBD1 (5 bases). CDR3 size: 14 residues. Looked up from germline, CDR1 is KGHSH and CDR2 is LQKENI. V lost 3 bases and J 4 bases, leaving 10 bases between the germline ends.

The chain couples TRBV4-1 to TRBJ2-3; 7 nucleotides line up with TRBD1. This CDR3 contains 15 residues. The V gene end was trimmed by 4 bases and the J gene end by 2 bases; junction bases not matched to a gene: 6. CDR1 is MGHRA, CDR2 YSYEKL, per germline. The chain's CDR3 is CASSRTGAHTDTQYF. The CDR3 DNA reads TGCGCCAGCAGCCGCACAGGGGCCCACACAGATACGCAGTATTTT.